Following are 15 T cell receptor beta chains from one sample sequenced in a study of post-analysis software for immune sequencing data. General observations from the study: Patients had higher frequencies than controls of roughly 5 TRBV segments, including TRBV5-6, TRBV5-1 and TRBV20-1.

No antigen has been assigned to these receptors. Unique molecular identifiers were present in the TCR beta cDNA libraries. Each CDR3 protein gets one entry after TCRdb re-called the PCR reads with MiXCR. Among approximately 160,000 distinct CDR3 sequences, roughly 31% were seen once, and the ten largest hold roughly 1.6%. Sequences were obtained from blood. The receptors were sampled from a girl aged 10-17 years with multiple sclerosis.

This clonotype came up a few times. The V and J genes are TRBV5-6 and TRBJ1-1; D call uncertain. Germline V gives CDR1 SGHDT, CDR2 YYEEEE. The CDR3 runs to 15 residues. Trimming stripped 4 bases from V and 3 bases from J, with 16 bases between. For the CDR3, the DNA is TGTGCCAGCAGCGCCCCTGGTGGGGTGTACACTGAAGCTTTCTTT. Its translation is CASSAPGGVYTEAFF.

This clonotype was picked up many times. The chain is built from TRBV24-1 and TRBJ2-1, with 11 bases identical to TRBD2. Per the germline V gene, CDR1 is KGHDR and CDR2 is SFDVKD. The J segment lost 5 bases and the V segment lost 4 bases, leaving 6 bases of the junction unmatched. This CDR3 has 16 amino acids. CDR3 DNA sequence: TGTGCCACCAGTGACCCAGGGACTAGCGGAGACAATGAGCAGTTCTTC. This sequence encodes CATSDPGTSGDNEQFF.

V usage is TRBV3-1 and J usage is TRBJ2-1, with 8 nucleotides matching TRBD2. V lost 1 base to trimming and J lost 9 bases; unmatched junction nucleotides: 5. The CDR3 extends over 14 amino acids. Germline CDR1 and CDR2: LGHDT and YNNKEL (reference sequence). In nucleotides, the CDR3 is TGTGCCAGCAGCCAAGTTTCGGGAGGGGGTGAGCAGTTCTTC. This gives the protein CASSQVSGGGEQFF.

This clonotype was detected a few times. The J gene is TRBJ2-3, the V gene TRBV11-2, with D uncertain. Trimming removed 5 bases from V and 10 bases from J, with 19 bases in between. The CDR3 covers 14 residues. The V gene's germline CDR1 is SGHAT and CDR2 FQNNGV. The CDR3 reads CASSLEASTHPQYF. In DNA, the CDR3 is TGTGCCAGCAGCCTCGAGGCTTCCACGCATCCGCAGTATTTT.

The chain employs TRBV12-3 or TRBV12-4 and TRBJ2-3; the match to TRBD2 covers 8 bases. V was clipped by 1 base and J by 15 bases; unmatched bases: 21. This CDR3 spans 17 amino acids. Here the CDR3 DNA reads TGTGCCAGCAGTTTAGGAGGGACTAGTTCAAGGGCAGATGCGGAATATTTT. Residues: CASSLGGTSSRADAEYF.

This clonotype occurred a few times. This chain links TRBV20-1 with TRBJ2-3; TRBD2 matches 7 bases. Trimming took 8 bases from V and 6 from J; bases not matched to a gene: 17. Germline-derived CDR1 and CDR2 are DFQATT and SNEGSKA (reference sequence). This CDR3 contains 15 residues. The CDR3 bases are TGCAGTTCAGCCGCCACCGGGACTACGGAGGATACGCAGTATTTT. Protein product: CSSAATGTTEDTQYF.

There are many counts of this clonotype. The rearrangement uses TRBV7-9 and TRBJ2-7; possibly TRBD1 for D (5 bases). Between the trimmed V and J ends, which lost 3 bases and 0 bases, there was a span of 12 bases. The length of the CDR3 is 15 residues. The V gene's germline CDR1 is SEHNR and CDR2 FQNEAQ (reference sequence). Here the CDR3 reads CASSLAGGASYEQYF. The CDR3 coding sequence is TGTGCCAGCAGCTTGGCAGGTGGGGCCTCCTACGAGCAGTACTTC.

As to this clonotype: This may be a read error, as it is one base from a much larger clone. The V gene is TRBV7-8, the J gene TRBJ1-2; the D gene is possibly TRBD1 (6 bases). V shed 4 bases and J shed 4 bases, with 16 bases lying between them. The length of the CDR3 is 15 residues. Germline assignment: CDR1 SGHVS and CDR2 FQNEAQ. The CDR3 reads CASSSEDREAYGYTF. For the CDR3, the DNA is TGTGCCAGCAGCTCTGAGGACAGAGAGGCCTATGGCTACACCTTC.

J is TRBJ1-2 and V is TRBV20-1; D is possibly TRBD1 (5 bases). The CDR3 is made up of 12 amino acids. CDR1 and CDR2 (germline): DFQATT, SNEGSKA (reference sequence). The CDR3 here is CSYFRGTYGYTF. The DNA for the CDR3 is TGCAGCTACTTTAGGGGAACCTATGGCTACACCTTC.

This chain joins TRBV7-9 and TRBJ1-1; 10 bases are shared with TRBD1. The germline CDR1 and CDR2 sequences are SEHNR and FQNEAQ (reference sequence). This CDR3 contains 16 residues. V lost 2 bases, J lost 0 bases, and 3 bases stayed unmatched. CDR3 sequence (DNA): TGTGCCAGCAGCTTAACCGACAGGGGGCTGAACACTGAAGCTTTCTTT. It codes for CASSLTDRGLNTEAFF.

This clonotype was counted only a few times. This rearrangement joins TRBV5-1 to TRBJ1-1, with D perhaps TRBD1 (6 bases). Trimming shortened V by 6 bases and J by 2 bases, and 20 bases separated the two germline ends. Germline CDR1 reads SGHRS; CDR2 reads YFSETQ. The CDR3 consists of 16 residues. The CDR3 region is CASTPRGGGGNTEAFF. CDR3 nucleotide sequence: TGCGCCAGCACTCCCCGGGGCGGGGGCGGTAACACTGAAGCTTTCTTT.

Regarding this clonotype: Just one base apart from a much larger clone, this may be a read error. The V call is TRBV4-2, the J call TRBJ2-1, with 8 bases lining up with TRBD2. The germline gives CDR1 LGHNA, CDR2 YNFKEQ. This CDR3 contains 13 residues. Unmatched junction bases numbered 1, after V lost 1 base and J lost 8 bases. As DNA, the CDR3 is TGTGCCAGCAGCCAAGTGGGACTAGATGAGCAGTTCTTC. It encodes CASSQVGLDEQFF.

The chain couples TRBV10-3 to TRBJ1-1; D gene uncertain. The germline V gene encodes CDR1 ENHRY and CDR2 SYGVKD. V was cut by 2 bases and J by 2 bases, with 0 bases left in between. The length of the CDR3 is 11 residues. The CDR3 nucleotides are TGTGCCATCAGTGAGAACACTGAAGCTTTCTTT. This gives the protein CAISENTEAFF.

Many counts were recorded for this clonotype. J is TRBJ2-1 and V is TRBV20-1, with TRBD2 matching 12 bases. Germline V gene sequence: CDR1 DFQATT, CDR2 SNEGSKA (reference sequence). The CDR3 totals 13 residues. Trimming removed 4 bases from V and 12 bases from J; junction bases left unmatched: 7. The CDR3 protein is CSATSGRASGQFF. CDR3 coding DNA: TGCAGTGCTACTAGCGGGAGGGCGTCGGGGCAGTTCTTC.

This clonotype was observed many times. The genes are TRBV15 and TRBJ2-7; D is possibly TRBD1 (5 bases). Looked up from germline, CDR1 is LNHNV and CDR2 is YYDKDF (reference sequence). The CDR3 is 13 residues long. V lost 0 bases, J lost 4 bases, and 7 bases lay in between. The CDR3 sequence: CATSRDPGYEQYF. The CDR3 region has the DNA TGTGCCACCAGCAGAGATCCAGGGTACGAGCAGTACTTC.